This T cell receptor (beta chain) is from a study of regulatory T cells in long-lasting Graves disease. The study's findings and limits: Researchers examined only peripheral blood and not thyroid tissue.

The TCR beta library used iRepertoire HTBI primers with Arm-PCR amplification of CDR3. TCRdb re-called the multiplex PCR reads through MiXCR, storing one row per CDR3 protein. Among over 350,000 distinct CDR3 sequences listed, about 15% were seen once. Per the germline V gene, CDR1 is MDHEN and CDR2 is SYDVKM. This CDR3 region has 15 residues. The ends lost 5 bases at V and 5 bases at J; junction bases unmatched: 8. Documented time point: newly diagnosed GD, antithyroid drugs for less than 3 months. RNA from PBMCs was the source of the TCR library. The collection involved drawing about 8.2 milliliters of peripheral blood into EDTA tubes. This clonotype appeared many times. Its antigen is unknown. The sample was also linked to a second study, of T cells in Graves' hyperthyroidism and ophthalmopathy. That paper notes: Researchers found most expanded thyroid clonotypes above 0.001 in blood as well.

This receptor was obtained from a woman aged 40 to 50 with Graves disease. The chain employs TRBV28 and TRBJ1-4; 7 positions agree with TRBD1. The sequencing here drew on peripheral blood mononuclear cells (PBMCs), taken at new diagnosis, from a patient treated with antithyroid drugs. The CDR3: CASSPQGQPNEKLFF. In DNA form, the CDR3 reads TGTGCCAGCAGTCCACAGGGACAGCCAAATGAAAAACTGTTTTTT.